These 22 T cell receptor beta chains share one sample of origin, sequenced in a study of OX40 agonist ivuxolimab in advanced cancers. TCRdb keeps only in-frame clones here, not all; method: immunoSEQ multiplex PCR. This sample has 40,000 to 60,000 clones, with approximately 92% found just once. Sequenced material: CD4+ or CD8+ T cells sorted from blood, taken in a trial of the OX40 agonist ivuxolimab. All receptors come from an adult with an advanced solid tumor such as melanoma, head and neck, liver or kidney cancer.

This chain connects TRBV2 to TRBJ1-4, with 7 positions matching TRBD1. V lost 6 bases, J lost 8 bases, and 6 bases stayed unmatched. Germline CDR1 and CDR2: SNHLY and FYNNEI. The CDR3 is made up of 13 amino acids. The CDR3 DNA is TGTGCCAGCAGGCCAGGGGGGGACGAAAAACTGTTTTTT. This sequence encodes CASRPGGDEKLFF.

V usage is TRBV2 and J usage is TRBJ1-3, with 7 bases lining up with TRBD1. Unmatched junction bases numbered 5, after V lost 6 bases and J lost 3 bases. This CDR3 is 14 amino acids long. CDR1 and CDR2 (germline): SNHLY, FYNNEI. The CDR3 region is CASRETGLGNTIYF. The CDR3 DNA reads as TGTGCCAGCAGAGAGACAGGGCTTGGAAACACCATATATTTT.

The chain uses TRBV4-3 and TRBJ2-1; perhaps TRBD2 as D (5 bases). Looked up from germline, CDR1 is LGHNA and CDR2 is YSLEER. This CDR3 has 16 residues. V was clipped by 0 bases and J by 8 bases, with 17 bases between them. The CDR3 region is CASSQDRWSSRYEQFF. The CDR3 nucleotides read TGCGCCAGCAGCCAAGATAGGTGGTCTAGCCGCTATGAGCAGTTCTTC.

The chain recombines TRBV10-1 with TRBJ1-1, with no clear D. The CDR3 loop spans 13 amino acids. V gave up 7 bases and J gave up 1 base, with 10 bases separating them. Germline V gene sequence: CDR1 WNHNN, CDR2 SYGVQD (reference sequence). The CDR3 bases are TGCGCCAGCAACTCAGGTTGGAACACTGAAGCTTTCTTT. Protein product: CASNSGWNTEAFF.

The rearrangement joins TRBV29-1 to TRBJ1-2, with 9 bases that match TRBD1. This CDR3 contains 12 residues. Trimming at V came to 5 bases and at J to 4 bases, leaving 2 bases not matched to a gene. Germline V gene sequence: CDR1 SQVTM, CDR2 ANQGSEA. CDR3: CSVLQGAYGYTF. In nucleotides, the CDR3 is TGCAGCGTTTTACAGGGGGCCTATGGCTACACCTTC.

The chain recombines TRBV9 with TRBJ2-7, with 8 bases that match TRBD2. The V and J ends lost 0 bases and 5 bases, in that order; junction bases with no gene match: 7. The CDR3 length is 15 residues. Germline CDR1 reads SGDLS; CDR2 reads YYNGEE. The CDR3 DNA reads TGTGCCAGCAGCGTAGAGGGGACTAGTAACAACGAGCAGTACTTC. This translates into CASSVEGTSNNEQYF.

A note on this clone: Germline is not matched at one junction end, which may reflect a read error. This chain joins TRBV28 and TRBJ2-5; 7 bases agree with TRBD2. CDR1 is MDHEN, CDR2 SYDVKM, per germline. CDR3 length: 14 residues. The CDR3 region is CASSYLADQETQYF. CDR3 bases: TGTGCCAGCAGTTACCTAGCGGACCAGGAGACCCAGTACTTC.

This rearrangement joins TRBV4-1 to TRBJ1-1; D unresolved. Germline CDR1 reads MGHRA; CDR2 reads YSYEKL. The CDR3 totals 16 residues. Trimming removed 0 bases from V and 7 bases from J, with 18 bases in between. The CDR3, as DNA: TGCGCCAGCAGCCAAGATTCAGGAACCGGTGGGATTGAAGCTTTCTTT. Its translation is CASSQDSGTGGIEAFF.

The rearrangement joins TRBV28 to TRBJ1-3, with D hard to call. V lost 4 bases to trimming and J lost 3 bases, with 10 bases between them. The CDR3 length is 14 residues. Germline V gives CDR1 MDHEN, CDR2 SYDVKM. The CDR3 coding sequence is TGTGCCAGCAGTTCCGGTCCATATGGAAACACCATATATTTT. Its translation is CASSSGPYGNTIYF.

This chain links TRBV9 with TRBJ2-3; TRBD1 agrees at 7 bases. CDR3 size: 14 residues. Germline CDR1 and CDR2: SGDLS and YYNGEE. The trim removed 3 bases at V and 2 bases at J, leaving 3 bases unmatched. The CDR3 DNA follows: TGTGCCAGCAGCGACGGGACAGCCACAGATACGCAGTATTTT. It codes for CASSDGTATDTQYF.

The DNA for the CDR3 is TGCGCCAGCAGCCAAAGGACTAGCGTTGAGACCCAGTACTTC. Translating gives CASSQRTSVETQYF. The gene calls are TRBV4-1 and TRBJ2-5; 9 bases fit TRBD2. Germline V gives CDR1 MGHRA, CDR2 YSYEKL. This CDR3 region has 14 residues. V dropped 2 bases and J dropped 5; count of bases not matched to a gene: 3.

The V call is TRBV14, the J call TRBJ2-7; D tentatively reads TRBD1 or TRBD2 (5 bases each). V was clipped by 4 bases and J by 3 bases, with 13 bases between them. This CDR3 comprises 14 residues. CDR1 is SGHDN and CDR2 is FVKESK in the germline V gene. CDR3 region: CASSRGSGSYEQYF. Here the CDR3 DNA reads TGTGCCAGCAGCCGAGGCTCAGGGAGCTACGAGCAGTACTTC.

This chain uses TRBV13 with TRBJ1-2; D might be TRBD1 (6 bases). Trimming took 5 bases from V and 2 from J, leaving 18 bases between them. This CDR3 contains 16 residues. Germline-derived CDR1 and CDR2 are PRHDT and FYEKMQ (reference sequence). The CDR3, as DNA: TGTGCCAGCAGCCCCAACCAGGGGAAGATAAACTATGGCTACACCTTC. Translating it yields CASSPNQGKINYGYTF.

The chain links TRBV9 to TRBJ2-7; TRBD1 agrees at 10 bases. J lost 6 bases, V lost 4 bases, and 10 bases had no gene match. The CDR3 consists of 15 residues. Germline CDR1 reads SGDLS; CDR2 reads YYNGEE. The CDR3 DNA is TGTGCCAGCAGCTTCTACTCTGGACAGGGGGGCGAGCAGTACTTC. It codes for CASSFYSGQGGEQYF.

This chain joins TRBV28 and TRBJ1-3; D uncertain. Germline V gene lookup returns CDR1 MDHEN and CDR2 SYDVKM. The CDR3 is 15 amino acids. V lost 2 bases and J lost 4, with 12 bases in between. CDR3 in DNA: TGTGCCAGCAGTTTAGAAACCTTGGCAGGAAACACCATATATTTT. This codes for CASSLETLAGNTIYF.

This chain connects TRBV27 to TRBJ2-7, with D hard to call. The CDR3 is 13 residues long. Trimming removed 1 base at V and 3 bases at J, with 7 bases between. Per germline, CDR1 MNHEY and CDR2 SMNVEV (reference sequence). Here the CDR3 reads CASSLYPLYEQYF. For the CDR3, the DNA is TGTGCCAGCAGTTTATATCCCCTCTACGAGCAGTACTTC.

This chain links TRBV29-1 with TRBJ2-7, with 9 bases that match TRBD2. V dropped 4 bases and J dropped 2; count of bases not matched to a gene: 6. This CDR3 has 14 residues. Germline V gene lookup returns CDR1 SQVTM and CDR2 ANQGSEA. The CDR3 here is CSVVRAGGTYEQYF. The CDR3, as DNA: TGCAGCGTTGTGCGGGCGGGAGGGACCTACGAGCAGTACTTC.

The sample holds a few counts of this clone. The CDR3 region is CASSPRGWDGEAFF. CDR3 coding DNA: TGTGCCAGCAGCCCTAGGGGCTGGGACGGTGAAGCTTTCTTT. This sequence joins TRBV5-5 and TRBJ1-1; tentative D call: TRBD1 (5 bases). This CDR3 has 14 amino acids. Germline lookup yields CDR1 SGHKS and CDR2 YYEKEE (reference sequence). Trimming left V 4 bases short and J 7 bases short, with 17 bases between.

This sequence joins TRBV5-1 and TRBJ2-7; TRBD1 might be the D (5 bases). This CDR3 is 13 amino acids long. In germline, CDR1 is SGHRS, CDR2 YFSETQ. Trimming pared 0 bases from V and 3 bases from J, leaving 7 bases between. In DNA, the CDR3 is TGCGCCAGCAGCTTGGCAGGGAACTACGAGCAGTACTTC. It translates to CASSLAGNYEQYF. The whole variable domain, remainder taken from reference TRBV5-1 and TRBJ2-7, is KAGVTQTPRYLIKTRGQQVTLSCSPISGHRSVSWYQQTPGQGLQFLFEYFSETQRNKGNFPGRFSGRQFSNSRSEMNVSTLELGDSALYLCASSLAGNYEQYFGPGTRLTVT.

The sample holds a few counts of this clone. V gene TRBV20-1 combines with J gene TRBJ1-2; no clear D. From germline, CDR1 is DFQATT and CDR2 SNEGSKA (reference sequence). This CDR3 is 9 amino acids long. V lost 5 bases to trimming and J lost 13 bases, with 11 bases between them. CDR3 bases: TGCAGTGCTTTGGACGGTCGCACCTTC. Amino acid sequence: CSALDGRTF.

V usage is TRBV28 and J usage is TRBJ2-7, with 11 positions matching TRBD2. V shed 4 bases, J shed 2 bases, and the junction held 7 bases outside the gene matches. CDR3 length equals 16 residues. Germline V gene data show CDR1 as MDHEN and CDR2 as SYDVKM. Here the CDR3 DNA reads TGTGCCAGCAGTTACAGTCGACTAGCGGGGACCTACGAGCAGTACTTC. It translates to CASSYSRLAGTYEQYF.

A few counts support this clone. V usage is TRBV4-3 and J usage is TRBJ1-3; D is uncertain. The CDR3 is 16 amino acids. V was trimmed by 3 bases and J by 0 bases, leaving 12 bases between them. Germline loops: CDR1 LGHNA, CDR2 YSLEER. The CDR3 coding sequence is TGCGCCAGCAGCCAGTCTCACCCGAGCTCTGGAAACACCATATATTTT. This sequence encodes CASSQSHPSSGNTIYF.